The rows below give T cell receptor beta chains drawn from one sample of a study of control samples from healthy donors and cancer patients. The table came from immunoSEQ multiplex PCR; TCRdb's copy has only in-frame clones and leaves some out. Of 100,000 to 150,000 clones listed, approximately 90% are singletons. Sequencing was performed on blood. Receptor source: a woman aged 50 to 65 in good health. The CDR3 runs from the conserved cysteine through the conserved F or W. Size is omitted from some rows. Given values are once, few, many or a class for expanded clones.

TRBV5-1 | NA | CASSPASHGGNEQFF
TRBV12-3/TRBV12-4 | NA | CASSLGGNEQFF
TRBV3-1/TRBV3-2 | NA | CASSQLAGADTQYF
TRBV2 | NA | CASNPGPQGTEAFF
TRBV3-1/TRBV3-2 | NA | CASSQSAGTNYGYTF
TRBV3-1/TRBV3-2 | once | CASSQVRNTEAFF
TRBV2 | NA | CASSEDWGGQPQHF
TRBV5-1 | NA | CASSLPQGAGGYTF
TRBV15 | NA | CATSGLAGGPNYNEQFF
TRBV5-6 | NA | CASSFEKARGYTF
TRBV5-6 | NA | CASSLFLTAVNTEAFF
TRBV21-1 | NA | CANRQGSGNTIYF
TRBV11-2 | NA | CASSSTQTGTYEQYF
TRBV5-1 | NA | CASSLQAGGYQETQYF
TRBV6-5 | NA | CASSLDSSYNSPLHF
TRBV5-1 | NA | CASSFGGAEGYTF
TRBV5-1 | NA | CASSLGRPSDTQYF
TRBV7-2 | NA | CASSPLAGGYEQYF
TRBV15 | NA | CATSRDQWVDYGYTF
TRBV30 | NA | CAGGHLNTEAFF
TRBV5-1 | NA | CASRQSLDQPQHF
TRBV29-1 | NA | CSVEGDRGLGYGYTF
TRBV29-1 | NA | CSVGQVSNYGYTF